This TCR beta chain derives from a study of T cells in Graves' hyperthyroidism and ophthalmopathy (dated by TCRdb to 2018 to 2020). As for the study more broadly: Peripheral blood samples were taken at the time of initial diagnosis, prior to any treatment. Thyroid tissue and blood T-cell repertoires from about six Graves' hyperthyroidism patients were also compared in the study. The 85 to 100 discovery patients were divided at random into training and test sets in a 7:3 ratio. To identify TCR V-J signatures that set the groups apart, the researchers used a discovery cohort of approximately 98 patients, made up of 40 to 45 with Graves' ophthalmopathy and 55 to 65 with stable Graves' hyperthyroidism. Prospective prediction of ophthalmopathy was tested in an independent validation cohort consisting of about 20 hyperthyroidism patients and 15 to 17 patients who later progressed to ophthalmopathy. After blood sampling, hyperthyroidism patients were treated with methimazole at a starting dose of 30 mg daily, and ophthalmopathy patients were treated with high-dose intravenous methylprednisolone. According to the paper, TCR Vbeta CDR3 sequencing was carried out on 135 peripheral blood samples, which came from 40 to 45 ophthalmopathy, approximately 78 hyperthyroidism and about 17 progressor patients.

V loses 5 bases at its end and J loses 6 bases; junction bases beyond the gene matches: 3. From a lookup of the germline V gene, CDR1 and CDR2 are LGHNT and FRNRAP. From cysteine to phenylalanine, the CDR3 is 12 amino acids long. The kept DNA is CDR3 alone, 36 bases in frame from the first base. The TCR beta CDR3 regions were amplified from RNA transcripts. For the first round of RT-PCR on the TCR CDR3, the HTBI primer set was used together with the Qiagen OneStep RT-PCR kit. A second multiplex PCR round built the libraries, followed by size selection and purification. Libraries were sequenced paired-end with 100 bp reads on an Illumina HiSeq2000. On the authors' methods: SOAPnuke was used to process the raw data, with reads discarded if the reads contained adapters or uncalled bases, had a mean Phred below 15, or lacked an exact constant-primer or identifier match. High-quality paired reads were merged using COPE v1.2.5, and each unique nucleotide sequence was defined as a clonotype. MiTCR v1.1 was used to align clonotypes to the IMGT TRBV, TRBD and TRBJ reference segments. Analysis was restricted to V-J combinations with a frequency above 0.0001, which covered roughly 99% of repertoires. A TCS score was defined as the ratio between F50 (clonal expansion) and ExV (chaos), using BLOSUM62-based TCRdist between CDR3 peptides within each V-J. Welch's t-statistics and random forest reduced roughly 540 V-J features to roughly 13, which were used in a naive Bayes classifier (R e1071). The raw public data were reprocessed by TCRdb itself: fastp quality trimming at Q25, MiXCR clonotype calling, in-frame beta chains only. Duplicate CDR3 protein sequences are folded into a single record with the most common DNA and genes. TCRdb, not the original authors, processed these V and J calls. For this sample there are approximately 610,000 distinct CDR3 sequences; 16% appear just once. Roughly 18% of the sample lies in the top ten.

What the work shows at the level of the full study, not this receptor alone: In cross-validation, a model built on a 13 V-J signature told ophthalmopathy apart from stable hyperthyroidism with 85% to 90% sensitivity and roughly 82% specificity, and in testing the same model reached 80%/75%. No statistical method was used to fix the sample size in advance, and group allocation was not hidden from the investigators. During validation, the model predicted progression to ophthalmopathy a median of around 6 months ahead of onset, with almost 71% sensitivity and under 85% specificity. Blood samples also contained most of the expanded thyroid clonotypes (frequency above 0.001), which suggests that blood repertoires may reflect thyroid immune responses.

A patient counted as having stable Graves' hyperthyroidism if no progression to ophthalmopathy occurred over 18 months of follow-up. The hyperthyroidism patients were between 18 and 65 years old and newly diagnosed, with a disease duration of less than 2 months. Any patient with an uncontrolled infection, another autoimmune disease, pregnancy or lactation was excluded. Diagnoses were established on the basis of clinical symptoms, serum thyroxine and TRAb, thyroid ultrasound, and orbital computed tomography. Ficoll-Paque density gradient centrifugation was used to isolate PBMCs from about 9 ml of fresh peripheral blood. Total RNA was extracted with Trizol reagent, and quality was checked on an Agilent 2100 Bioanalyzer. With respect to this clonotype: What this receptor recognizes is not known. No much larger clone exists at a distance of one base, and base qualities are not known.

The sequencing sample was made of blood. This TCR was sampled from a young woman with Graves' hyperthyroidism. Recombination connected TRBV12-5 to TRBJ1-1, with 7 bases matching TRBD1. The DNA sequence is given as TGTGCTAGTGGTCAGGGGGACGCTGAAGCTTTCTTT. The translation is CASGQGDAEAFF. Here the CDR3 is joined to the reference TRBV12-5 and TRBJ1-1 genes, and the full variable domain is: DARVTQTPRHKVTEMGQEVTMRCQPILGHNTVFWYRQTMMQGLELLAYFRNRAPLDDSGMPKDRFSAEMPDATLATLKIQPSEPRDSAVYFCASGQGDAEAFFGQGTRLTVV.